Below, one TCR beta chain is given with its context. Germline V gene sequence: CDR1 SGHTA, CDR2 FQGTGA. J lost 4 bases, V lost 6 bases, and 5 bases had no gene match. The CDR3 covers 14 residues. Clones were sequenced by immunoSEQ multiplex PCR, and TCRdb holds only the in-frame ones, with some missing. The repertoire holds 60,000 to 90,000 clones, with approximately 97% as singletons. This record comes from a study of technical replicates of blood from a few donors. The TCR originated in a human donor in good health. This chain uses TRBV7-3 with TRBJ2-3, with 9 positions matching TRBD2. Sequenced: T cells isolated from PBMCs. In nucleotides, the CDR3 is TGTGCCAGCAGACCTAGCGGGGCAGCAGATACGCAGTATTTT. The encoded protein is CASRPSGAADTQYF. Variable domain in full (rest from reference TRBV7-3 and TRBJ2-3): GAGVSQTPSNKVTEKGKYVELRCDPISGHTALYWYRQSLGQGPEFLIYFQGTGAADDSGLPNDRFFAVRPEGSVSTLKIQRTERGDSAVYLCASRPSGAADTQYFGPGTRLTVL.